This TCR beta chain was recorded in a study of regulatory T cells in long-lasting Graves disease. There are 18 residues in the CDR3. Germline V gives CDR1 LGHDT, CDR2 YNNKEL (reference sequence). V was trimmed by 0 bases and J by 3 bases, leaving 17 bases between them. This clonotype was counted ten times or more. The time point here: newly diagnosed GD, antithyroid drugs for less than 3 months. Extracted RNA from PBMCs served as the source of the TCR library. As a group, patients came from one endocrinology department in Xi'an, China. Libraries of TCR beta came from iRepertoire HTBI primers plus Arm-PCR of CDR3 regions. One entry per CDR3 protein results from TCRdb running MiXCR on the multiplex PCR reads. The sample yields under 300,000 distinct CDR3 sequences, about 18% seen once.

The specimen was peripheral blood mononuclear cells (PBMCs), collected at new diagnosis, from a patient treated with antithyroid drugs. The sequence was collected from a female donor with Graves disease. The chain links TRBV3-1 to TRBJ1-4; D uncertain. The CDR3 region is CASSQDPVSLTPNEKLFF. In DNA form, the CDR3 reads TGTGCCAGCAGCCAAGACCCTGTCTCATTAACCCCTAATGAAAAACTGTTTTTT.